Listed here are 4 T cell receptor beta chains from one sample, sequenced in a study of control samples from healthy donors and cancer patients. Measured with immunoSEQ multiplex PCR; TCRdb has only the in-frame clones, and not every one. The top ten hold over 15% of the sample, which has 65,000 to 90,000 clones, approximately 89% seen once. The sample taken for sequencing was blood. These receptors all stem from a man aged 50 to 59 in good health.

The chain couples TRBV4-2 to TRBJ2-5; 7 bases are a match to TRBD2. CDR1 LGHNA and CDR2 YNFKEQ come from the germline V gene. The length of the CDR3 is 14 residues. With V trimmed by 4 bases and J by 5 bases, 7 bases remained unmatched. The CDR3 sequence is CASSPGGMGETQYF. Here the CDR3 DNA reads TGTGCCAGCAGCCCGGGAGGAATGGGGGAGACCCAGTACTTC.

This CDR3 reads CASSERTDPRANVLTF. The DNA of the CDR3 is TGTGCCAGCAGTGAAAGAACGGATCCAAGGGCCAACGTCCTGACTTTC. This chain joins TRBV2 and TRBJ2-6; D is ambiguous. The CDR3 sequence is 16 residues long. Germline V gene lookup returns CDR1 SNHLY and CDR2 FYNNEI. V was pared by 2 bases and J by 5 bases, with 13 bases between. Together with reference TRBV2 and TRBJ2-6, the CDR3 gives the full variable domain: EPEVTQTPSHQVTQMGQEVILRCVPISNHLYFYWYRQILGQKVEFLVSFYNNEISEKSEIFDDQFSVERPDGSNFTLKIRSTKLEDSAMYFCASSERTDPRANVLTFGAGSRLTVL.

The chain uses TRBV3-1 (or the pseudogene TRBV3-2) and TRBJ1-2; TRBD1 matches 7 bases. CDR1 and CDR2 (germline): LGHDT, YNNKEL (reference sequence). Trimming cost V 4 bases and J 4 bases; bases outside gene matches: 6. CDR3 length equals 14 residues. In nucleotides, the CDR3 is TGTGCCAGCAGCCCCCCGGGACAGTTCTATGGCTACACCTTC. Protein product: CASSPPGQFYGYTF.

This clone was found a few times. V is TRBV4-1 and J is TRBJ1-4; D gene unclear. CDR3 length: 14 amino acids. Germline-derived CDR1 and CDR2 are MGHRA and YSYEKL. V dropped 1 base and J dropped 7 bases, with 10 bases sitting between them. The CDR3 DNA sequence: TGCGCCAGCAGCCAAGGCACAGAGGGTGAAAAACTGTTTTTT. The encoded protein is CASSQGTEGEKLFF.